This T cell receptor beta chain was recovered during a study of identical twins. Study-wide findings and caveats: The presence of invariant MAIT and iNKT cells could partly confound analyses of zero-insertion sequences.

Template switching, a step in the protocol, added a universal primer site, and cDNA carried unique molecular identifiers. TCRdb reanalysed the 5' RACE reads using MiXCR and keeps one entry per CDR3 protein. The data show around 450,000 distinct CDR3 sequences, with more than 13% seen just once and roughly 0.56% held by the top ten. The CDR3 has 14 amino acids. Germline V gives CDR1 MGHRA, CDR2 YSYEKL. V lost 0 bases, J lost 2 bases, and 7 bases lay in between. In this sample, this clonotype turned up a few times. Its antigen is not known. The sample was also reused in another study, on yellow fever vaccine responses in identical twins. This second report adds: Twins' vaccine T cell response reportedly gave the appearance of partial convergence and partial personalization.

This chain joins TRBV4-1 and TRBJ2-5; D is perhaps TRBD1 (6 bases). The TCR originated in a young woman in good health. Material: CD4+ T cells sorted from blood. The CDR3: CASSQDQGQETQYF. The CDR3 DNA reads as TGCGCCAGCAGCCAAGATCAGGGGCAAGAGACCCAGTACTTC.